A single T cell receptor beta chain is shown here with its context. Profiled with immunoSEQ multiplex PCR; TCRdb holds only in-frame clones, not every one. The sample consists of more than 300,000 clones, about 95% of them appearing once. This specimen belongs to a study of shared T cell receptors in the human thymus. The CDR3 is 14 amino acids. Germline assignment: CDR1 MRHNA and CDR2 SNTAGT. V was trimmed by 6 bases and J by 4 bases, leaving 15 bases between them. The clonotype originates from a human donor. Sequencing was done on a sample of thymocytes. V usage is TRBV6-4 and J usage is TRBJ1-1, with a weak D call TRBD1 (5 bases). The CDR3 DNA sequence: TGTGCCAGCAGCGCAGGGCAAGGGCGCACTGAAGCTTTCTTT. This encodes CASSAGQGRTEAFF.